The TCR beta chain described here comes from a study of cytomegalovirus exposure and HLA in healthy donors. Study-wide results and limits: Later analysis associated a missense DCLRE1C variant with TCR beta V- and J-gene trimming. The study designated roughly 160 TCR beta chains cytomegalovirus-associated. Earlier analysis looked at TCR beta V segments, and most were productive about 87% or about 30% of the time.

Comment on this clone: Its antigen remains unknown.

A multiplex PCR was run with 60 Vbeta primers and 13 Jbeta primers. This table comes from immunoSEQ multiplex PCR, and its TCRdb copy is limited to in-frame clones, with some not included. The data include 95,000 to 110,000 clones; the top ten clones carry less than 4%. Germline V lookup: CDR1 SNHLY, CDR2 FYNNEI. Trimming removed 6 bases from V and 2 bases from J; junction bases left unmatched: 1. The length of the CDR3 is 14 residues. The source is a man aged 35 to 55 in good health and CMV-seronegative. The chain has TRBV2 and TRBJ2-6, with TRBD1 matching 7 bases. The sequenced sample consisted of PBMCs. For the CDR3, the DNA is TGTGCCAGCAGCGACAGGGCTGGGGCCAACGTCCTGACTTTC. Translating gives CASSDRAGANVLTF.